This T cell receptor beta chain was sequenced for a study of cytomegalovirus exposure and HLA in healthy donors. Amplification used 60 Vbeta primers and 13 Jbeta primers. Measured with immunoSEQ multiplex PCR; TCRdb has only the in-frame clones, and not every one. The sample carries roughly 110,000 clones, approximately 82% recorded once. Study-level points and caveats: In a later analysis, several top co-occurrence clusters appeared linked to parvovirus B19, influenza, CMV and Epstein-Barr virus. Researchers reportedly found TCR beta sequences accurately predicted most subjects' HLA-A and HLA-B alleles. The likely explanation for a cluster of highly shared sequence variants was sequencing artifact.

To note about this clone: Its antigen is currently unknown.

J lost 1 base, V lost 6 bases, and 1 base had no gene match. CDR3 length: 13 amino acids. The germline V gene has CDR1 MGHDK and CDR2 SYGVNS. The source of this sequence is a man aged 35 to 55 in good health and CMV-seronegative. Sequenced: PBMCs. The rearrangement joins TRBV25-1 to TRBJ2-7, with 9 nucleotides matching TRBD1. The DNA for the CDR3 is TGTGCCAGCAGAGGGACAGGGTCCTACGAGCAGTACTTC. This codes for CASRGTGSYEQYF.